This TCR beta chain was recovered during a study of identical twins. Ten or more counts support this clonotype. Its specificity is unknown. TCRdb redid the calling of the 5' RACE reads with MiXCR, one entry per CDR3 protein. The sample includes fewer than 250,000 distinct CDR3 sequences, approximately 15% of them seen just once. Broader study findings: Whereas memory repertoires showed no such difference, abundant cord blood beta clonotypes carried fewer insertions.

The V end lost 11 bases, the J end lost 8 bases, and 16 bases lay between the germline ends. The CDR3 is 12 amino acids. The data also belong to a second study, concerning T cells expressing NK-cell markers. That study adds: HCMV seropositivity characterized most of the eight sequenced donors, and seronegativity one. T cells sorted in several experiments were restricted to alpha-beta TCR T cells by an anti-gamma-delta TCR antibody. Researchers report these clonotypes also headed the CD3+CD56-NKG2C+ fraction in a handful of donors.

The specimen was CD8+ T cells sorted from blood. The sequence was collected from a woman aged 18-29 years in good health. This sequence joins TRBV12-3 or TRBV12-4 and TRBJ2-1, with TRBD1 as a possible D gene (6 bases). The CDR3 loop is CAHRVGTDEQFF. CDR3 DNA: TGTGCCCACAGGGTTGGGACGGATGAGCAGTTCTTC.